This T cell receptor beta chain was found in a study of blood T cell repertoires in COVID-19. Study-level information: Samples of COVID-19 (acute and convalescent) were obtained from the United States, Italy and Spain. Sources were T cells, B-cell-depleted T cells, or PBMCs; the material itself was cDNA or gDNA.

Authors' methods: Amplified reference gene primers provided the basis for estimating nucleated cell counts. Generated by immunoSEQ multiplex PCR, the TCRdb table keeps only in-frame clones and is missing some. V and J calls and clone size are those listed in that table; D and trimming were worked out from the DNA. The table shows around 230,000 clones, with roughly 84% occurring only once. Germline CDR1 reads LNHDA; CDR2 reads SQIVND (reference sequence). There are 13 residues in the CDR3. Trimming at V came to 6 bases and at J to 6 bases, leaving 2 bases not matched to a gene. The clonotype was recovered from a man between 35 and 55 years old with acute or convalescent COVID-19. Sequenced: peripheral blood. The rearrangement uses TRBV19 and TRBJ2-7; 13 positions match TRBD2. CDR3 nucleotides: TGTGCCAGTAGCGGACTAGCGGGAGCCGAGCAGTACTTC. It yields the protein CASSGLAGAEQYF.